One and the same sample provided the 7 T cell receptor beta chains below, sequenced in a study of T cells in localized non-small cell lung cancer. Method: immunoSEQ multiplex PCR; TCRdb's copy keeps in-frame clones and lacks some. The sample includes 60,000 to 75,000 clones, roughly 76% of them seen just once. Sequences were derived from PBMCs, sampled before any cancer treatment. All receptors come from a man between 40 and 70 years old with stage II lung adenocarcinoma.

The chain uses TRBV27 and TRBJ1-4; perhaps TRBD1 as D (6 bases). Deletions cut 6 bases from V and 0 bases from J, with 11 bases between. Germline lookup yields CDR1 MNHEY and CDR2 SMNVEV (reference sequence). The CDR3 contains 15 residues. The CDR3 bases are TGTGCCAGCAGGGACAGCTCCGCAACTAATGAAAAACTGTTTTTT. This translates into CASRDSSATNEKLFF.

The J gene is TRBJ2-3, the V gene TRBV2, with 7 bases that match TRBD2. The CDR3 runs to 14 residues. V lost 6 bases and J lost 6; bases outside the gene matches: 9. Germline lookup yields CDR1 SNHLY and CDR2 FYNNEI. This chain's CDR3 is CASRGTPAGDTQYF. The CDR3 nucleotides are TGTGCCAGCAGGGGTACACCAGCGGGGGATACGCAGTATTTT.

Note on this clone: At one boundary the junction diverges from the germline segment, which might be a read error. The rearrangement uses TRBV7-7 and TRBJ2-2; a weak D match, TRBD2 (6 bases). The CDR3 is made up of 17 amino acids. CDR1 is SSHAT, CDR2 FNYEAQ, per germline (reference sequence). The CDR3 reads CASSLDLTGSGGGELFF. Written as DNA, the CDR3 is TGTGCTAGCAGCTTAGATCTAACTGGATCCGGGGGCGGGGAGCTGTTTTTT. Using reference TRBV7-7 and TRBJ2-2 for the parts outside the CDR3, the full variable domain is GAGVSQSPRYKVTKRGQDVTLRCDPISSHATLYWYQQALGQGPEFLTYFNYEAQPDKSGLPSDRFSAERPEGSISTLTIQRTEQRDSAMYRCASSLDLTGSGGGELFFGEGSRLTVL.

This chain connects TRBV2 to TRBJ2-4; D tentatively reads TRBD1 or TRBD2 (6 bases each). The CDR3 extends over 15 amino acids. Germline V CDR1 and CDR2: SNHLY, FYNNEI. V lost 6 bases, J lost 11 bases, and 23 bases lay in between. The CDR3 DNA reads as TGTGCCAGCAGGGCAACAGGGACCCCGGGGGAGTTTCAGTACTTC. This translates into CASRATGTPGEFQYF.

The J gene is TRBJ2-1, the V gene TRBV7-9; TRBD2 aligns across 14 bases. The V segment lost 5 bases and the J segment 7 bases; nucleotides outside the gene matches: 7. Germline loops: CDR1 SEHNR, CDR2 FQNEAQ (reference sequence). The CDR3 extends over 16 amino acids. CDR3 amino acids: CASSPTGLAGVNEQFF. CDR3 DNA sequence: TGTGCCAGCAGCCCTACGGGACTAGCGGGAGTTAATGAGCAGTTCTTC.

The rearrangement joins TRBV5-1 to TRBJ2-7; D not certain. Germline V gene sequence: CDR1 SGHRS, CDR2 YFSETQ. This CDR3 contains 15 residues. V gave up 0 bases and J gave up 0 bases, with 10 bases separating them. The CDR3 loop is CASSLAGLSSYEQYF. The CDR3 nucleotides are TGCGCCAGCAGCTTGGCCGGGCTCAGCTCCTACGAGCAGTACTTC.

The V and J genes are TRBV6-1 and TRBJ1-2, with a tentative D call TRBD1 (5 bases). Germline V CDR1 and CDR2: MNHNS, SASEGT. The V end lost 3 bases, the J end lost 7 bases, and 9 bases lay between the germline ends. The CDR3 is made up of 12 amino acids. In DNA form, the CDR3 reads TGTGCCAGCAGTGATCCAGGGTTTGGCTACACCTTC. This encodes CASSDPGFGYTF.